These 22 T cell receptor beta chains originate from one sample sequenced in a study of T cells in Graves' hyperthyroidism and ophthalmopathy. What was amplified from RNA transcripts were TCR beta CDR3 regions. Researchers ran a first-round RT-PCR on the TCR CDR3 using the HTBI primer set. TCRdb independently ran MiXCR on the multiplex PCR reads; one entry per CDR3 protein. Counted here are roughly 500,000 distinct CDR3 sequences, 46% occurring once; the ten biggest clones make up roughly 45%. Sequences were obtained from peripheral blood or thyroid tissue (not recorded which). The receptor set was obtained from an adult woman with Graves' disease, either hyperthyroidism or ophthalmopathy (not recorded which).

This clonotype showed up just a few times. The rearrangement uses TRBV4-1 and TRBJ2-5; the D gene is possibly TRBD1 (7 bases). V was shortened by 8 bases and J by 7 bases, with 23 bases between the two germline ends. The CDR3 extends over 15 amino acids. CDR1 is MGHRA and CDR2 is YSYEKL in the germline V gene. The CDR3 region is CASGSGPGGLGTQYF. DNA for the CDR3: TGCGCCAGCGGATCGGGCCCAGGGGGGTTGGGGACCCAGTACTTC.

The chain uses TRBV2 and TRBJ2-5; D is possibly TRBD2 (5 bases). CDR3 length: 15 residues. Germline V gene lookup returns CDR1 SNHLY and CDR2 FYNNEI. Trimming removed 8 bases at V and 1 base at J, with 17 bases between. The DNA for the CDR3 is TGTGCCAGCTCCCCGTGGGAGAGACTCCAAGAGACCCAGTACTTC. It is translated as CASSPWERLQETQYF.

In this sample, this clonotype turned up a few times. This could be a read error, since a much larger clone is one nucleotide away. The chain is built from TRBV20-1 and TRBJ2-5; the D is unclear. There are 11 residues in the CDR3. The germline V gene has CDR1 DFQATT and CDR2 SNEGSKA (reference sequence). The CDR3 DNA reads TGCAATGCCTGGCGGCAAGAGACCCAGTACTTC. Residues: CNAWRQETQYF.

The CDR3 is CASSTSGRADTEAFF. The CDR3 DNA reads as TGTGCCAGCAGCACCAGCGGACGGGCCGACACTGAAGCTTTCTTT. V is TRBV7-2 and J is TRBJ1-1; no clear D. The CDR3 extends over 15 amino acids. The V and J ends lost 5 bases and 3 bases respectively, with 16 bases between them. Germline CDR1 and CDR2: SGHTA and FQGNSA.

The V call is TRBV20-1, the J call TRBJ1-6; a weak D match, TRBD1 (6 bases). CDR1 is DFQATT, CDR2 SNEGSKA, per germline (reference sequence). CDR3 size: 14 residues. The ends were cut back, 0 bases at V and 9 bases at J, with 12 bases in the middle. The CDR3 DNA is TGCAGTGCTAGAGATGGGGGCAGGGGTTCACCCCTCCACTTT. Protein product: CSARDGGRGSPLHF.

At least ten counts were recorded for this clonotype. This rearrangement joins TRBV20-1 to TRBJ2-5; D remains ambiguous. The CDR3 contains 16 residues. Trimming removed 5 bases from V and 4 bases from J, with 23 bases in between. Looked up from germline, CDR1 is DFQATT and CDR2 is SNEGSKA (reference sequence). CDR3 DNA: TGCAGTGCTCCTTCGTTCCTTCGCGGCAGTAGAGAGACCCAGTACTTC. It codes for CSAPSFLRGSRETQYF.

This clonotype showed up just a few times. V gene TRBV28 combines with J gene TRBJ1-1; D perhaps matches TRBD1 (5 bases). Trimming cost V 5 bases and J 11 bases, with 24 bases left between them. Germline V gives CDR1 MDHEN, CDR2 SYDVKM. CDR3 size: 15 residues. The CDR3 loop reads CASSLRGTTSTRAFF. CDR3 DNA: TGTGCCAGCAGTCTTAGGGGTACAACCAGCACCAGGGCTTTCTTT.

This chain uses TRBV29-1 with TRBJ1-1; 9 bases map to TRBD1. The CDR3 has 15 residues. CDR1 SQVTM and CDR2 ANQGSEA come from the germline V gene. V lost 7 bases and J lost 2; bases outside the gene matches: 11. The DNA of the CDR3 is TGCAGCGGAAAAGACAGGGGGTTGGCTAACACTGAAGCTTTCTTT. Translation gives CSGKDRGLANTEAFF.

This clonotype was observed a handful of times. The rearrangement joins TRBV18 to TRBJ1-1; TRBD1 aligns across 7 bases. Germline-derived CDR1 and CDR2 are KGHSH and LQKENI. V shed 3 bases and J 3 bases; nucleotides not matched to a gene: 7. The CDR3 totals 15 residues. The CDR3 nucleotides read TGTGCCAGCTCACCTATGGGGCAGGGGGACACTGAAGCTTTCTTT. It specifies CASSPMGQGDTEAFF.

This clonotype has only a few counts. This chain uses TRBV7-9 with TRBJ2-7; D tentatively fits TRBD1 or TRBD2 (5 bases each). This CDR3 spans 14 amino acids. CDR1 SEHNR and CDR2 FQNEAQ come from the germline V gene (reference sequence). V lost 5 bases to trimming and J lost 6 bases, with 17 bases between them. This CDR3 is CASSNTGRDAEQYF. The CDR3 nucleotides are TGTGCCAGCAGCAACACAGGACGGGACGCCGAGCAGTACTTC.

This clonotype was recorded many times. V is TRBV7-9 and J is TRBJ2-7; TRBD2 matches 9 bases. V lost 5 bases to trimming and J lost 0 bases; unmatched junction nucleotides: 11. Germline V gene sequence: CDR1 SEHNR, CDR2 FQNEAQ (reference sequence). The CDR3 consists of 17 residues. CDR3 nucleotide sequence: TGTGCCAGCAGCCAGTTGGGCGGGAGGGACCACTCCTACGAGCAGTACTTC. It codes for CASSQLGGRDHSYEQYF.

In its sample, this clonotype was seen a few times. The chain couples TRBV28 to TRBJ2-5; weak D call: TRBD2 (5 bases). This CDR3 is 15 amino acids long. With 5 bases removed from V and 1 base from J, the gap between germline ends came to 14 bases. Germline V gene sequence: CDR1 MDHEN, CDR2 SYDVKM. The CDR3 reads CASSHYSGSQETQYF. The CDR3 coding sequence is TGTGCCAGCAGTCATTATTCGGGAAGCCAAGAGACCCAGTACTTC.

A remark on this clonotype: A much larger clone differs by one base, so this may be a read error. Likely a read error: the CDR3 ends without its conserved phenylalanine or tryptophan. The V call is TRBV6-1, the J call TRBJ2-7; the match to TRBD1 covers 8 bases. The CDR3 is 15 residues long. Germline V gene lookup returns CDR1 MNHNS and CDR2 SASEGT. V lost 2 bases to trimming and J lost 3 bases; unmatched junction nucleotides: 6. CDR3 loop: CASSERQGKFYEQYL. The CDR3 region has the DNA TGTGCCAGCAGTGAACGACAGGGGAAATTCTACGAGCAGTACCTC.

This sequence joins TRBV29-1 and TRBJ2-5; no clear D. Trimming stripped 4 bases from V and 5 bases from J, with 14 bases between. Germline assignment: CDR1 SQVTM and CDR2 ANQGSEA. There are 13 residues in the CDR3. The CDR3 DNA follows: TGCAGCGTTGGCTCGGACCGAAGGGAGACCCAGTACTTC. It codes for CSVGSDRRETQYF.

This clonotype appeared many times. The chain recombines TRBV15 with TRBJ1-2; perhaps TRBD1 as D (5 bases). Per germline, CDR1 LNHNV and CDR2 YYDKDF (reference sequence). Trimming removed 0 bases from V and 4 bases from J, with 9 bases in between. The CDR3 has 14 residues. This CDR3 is CATSRDRGSYGYTF. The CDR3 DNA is TGTGCCACCAGCAGAGATAGGGGTAGCTATGGCTACACCTTC.

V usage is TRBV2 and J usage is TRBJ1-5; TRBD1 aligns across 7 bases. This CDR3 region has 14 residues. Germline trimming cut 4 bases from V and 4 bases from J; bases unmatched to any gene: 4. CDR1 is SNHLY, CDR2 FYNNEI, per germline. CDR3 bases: TGTGCCAGCAGTGCAGGGGGGGCGAATCAGCCCCAGCATTTT. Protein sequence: CASSAGGANQPQHF.

CDR3: CASTRGRMPYEQYF. DNA of the CDR3: TGTGCCAGCACCAGAGGCCGGATGCCCTACGAGCAGTACTTC. The genes are TRBV10-3 and TRBJ2-7; D remains unclear. In germline, CDR1 is ENHRY, CDR2 SYGVKD. V was shortened by 10 bases and J by 2 bases, with 18 bases between the two germline ends. The CDR3 totals 14 residues.

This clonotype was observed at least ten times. The CDR3 DNA reads as TGTGCCACCACGGAAAGGGGGGATCAGCCCCAGCATTTT. This encodes CATTERGDQPQHF. The chain is built from TRBV15 and TRBJ1-5, with D perhaps matching TRBD1 (6 bases). Trimming removed 7 bases from V and 5 bases from J, with 12 bases in between. This CDR3 comprises 13 residues. Germline V gives CDR1 LNHNV, CDR2 YYDKDF (reference sequence).

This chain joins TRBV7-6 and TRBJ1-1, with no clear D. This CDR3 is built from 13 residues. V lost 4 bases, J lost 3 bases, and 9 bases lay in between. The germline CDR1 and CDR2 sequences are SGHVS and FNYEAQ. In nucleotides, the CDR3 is TGTGCCAGCAGCTCCCCCACAGACACTGAAGCTTTCTTT. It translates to CASSSPTDTEAFF.

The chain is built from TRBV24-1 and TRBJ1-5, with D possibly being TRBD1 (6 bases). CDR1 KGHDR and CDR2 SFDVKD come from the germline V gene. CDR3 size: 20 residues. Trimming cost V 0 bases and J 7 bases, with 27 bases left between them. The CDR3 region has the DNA TGTGCCACCAGTGATTTGATAGGGCCGGTACCGGGGGCGGAACGACAGCCCCAGCATTTT. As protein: CATSDLIGPVPGAERQPQHF.

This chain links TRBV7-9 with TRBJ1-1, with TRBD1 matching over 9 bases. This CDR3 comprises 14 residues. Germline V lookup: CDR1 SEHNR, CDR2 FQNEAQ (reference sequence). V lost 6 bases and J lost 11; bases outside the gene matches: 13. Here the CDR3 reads CASSLLGQGKQAFF. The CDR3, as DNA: TGTGCCAGCAGTTTACTGGGACAGGGTAAACAGGCTTTCTTT.

The CDR3 protein is CAYISYRDTEAFF. The CDR3 DNA is TGTGCCTACATTTCTTATAGGGACACTGAAGCTTTCTTT. The rearrangement joins TRBV30 to TRBJ1-1; D uncertain. The CDR3 covers 13 residues. Germline CDR1 GTSNPN, CDR2 SVGIG (reference sequence). Trimming removed 7 bases at V and 3 bases at J, with 15 bases between.